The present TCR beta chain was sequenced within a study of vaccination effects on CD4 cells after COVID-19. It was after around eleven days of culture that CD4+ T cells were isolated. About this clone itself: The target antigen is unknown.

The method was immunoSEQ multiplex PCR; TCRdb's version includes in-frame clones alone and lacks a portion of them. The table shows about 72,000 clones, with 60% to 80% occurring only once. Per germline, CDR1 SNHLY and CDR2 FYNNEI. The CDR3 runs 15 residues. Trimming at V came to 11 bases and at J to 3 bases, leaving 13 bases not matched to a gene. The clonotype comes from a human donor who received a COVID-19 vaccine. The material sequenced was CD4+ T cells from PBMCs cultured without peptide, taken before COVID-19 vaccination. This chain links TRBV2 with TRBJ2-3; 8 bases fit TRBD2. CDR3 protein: CAQSRGGASTDTQYF. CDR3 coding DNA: TGTGCCCAGAGCCGGGGGGGGGCGTCGACAGATACGCAGTATTTT. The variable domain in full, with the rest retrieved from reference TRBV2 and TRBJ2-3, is EPEVTQTPSHQVTQMGQEVILRCVPISNHLYFYWYRQILGQKVEFLVSFYNNEISEKSEIFDDQFSVERPDGSNFTLKIRSTKLEDSAMYFCAQSRGGASTDTQYFGPGTRLTVL.